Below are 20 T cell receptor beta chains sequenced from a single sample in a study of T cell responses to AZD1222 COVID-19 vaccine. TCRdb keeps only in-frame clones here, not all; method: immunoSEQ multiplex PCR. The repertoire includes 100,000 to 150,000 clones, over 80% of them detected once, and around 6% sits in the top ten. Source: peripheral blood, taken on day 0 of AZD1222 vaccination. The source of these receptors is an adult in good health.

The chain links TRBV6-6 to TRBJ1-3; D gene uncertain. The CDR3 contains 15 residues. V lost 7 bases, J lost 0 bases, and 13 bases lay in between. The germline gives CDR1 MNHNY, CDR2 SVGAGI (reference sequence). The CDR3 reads CASTGLTSSGNTIYF. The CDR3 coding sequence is TGTGCCAGCACCGGCCTTACAAGCTCTGGAAACACCATATATTTT.

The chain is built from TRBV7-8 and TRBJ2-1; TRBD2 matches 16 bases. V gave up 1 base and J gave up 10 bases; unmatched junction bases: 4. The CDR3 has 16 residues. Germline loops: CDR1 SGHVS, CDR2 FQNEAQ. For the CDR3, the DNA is TGTGCCAGCAGCTTAGTGGGACTAGCGGGAGGGAGGGAGCAGTTCTTC. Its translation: CASSLVGLAGGREQFF.

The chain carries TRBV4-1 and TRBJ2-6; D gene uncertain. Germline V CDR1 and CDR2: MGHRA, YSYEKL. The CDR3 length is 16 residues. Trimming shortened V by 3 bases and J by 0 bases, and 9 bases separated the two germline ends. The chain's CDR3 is CASSQGRSSGANVLTF. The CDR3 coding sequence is TGCGCCAGCAGCCAGGGTAGGAGCTCTGGGGCCAACGTCCTGACTTTC.

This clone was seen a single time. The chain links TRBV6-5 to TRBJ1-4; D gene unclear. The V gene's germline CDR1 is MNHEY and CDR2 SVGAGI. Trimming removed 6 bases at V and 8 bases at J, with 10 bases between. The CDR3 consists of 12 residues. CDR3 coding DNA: TGTGCCAGCAGCCTACCGGAGGAAAAACTGTTTTTT. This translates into CASSLPEEKLFF.

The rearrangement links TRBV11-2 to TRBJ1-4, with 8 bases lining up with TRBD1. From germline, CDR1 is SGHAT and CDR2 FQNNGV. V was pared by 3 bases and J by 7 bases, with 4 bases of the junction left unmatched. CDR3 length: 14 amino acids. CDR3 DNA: TGTGCCAGCAGCTTGGGCAGGGGGCTTGAAAAACTGTTTTTT. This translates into CASSLGRGLEKLFF.

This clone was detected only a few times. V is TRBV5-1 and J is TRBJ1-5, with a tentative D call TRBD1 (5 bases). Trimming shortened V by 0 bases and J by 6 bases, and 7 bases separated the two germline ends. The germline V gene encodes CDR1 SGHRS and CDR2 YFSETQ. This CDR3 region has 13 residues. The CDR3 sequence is CASSLEGPQPQHF. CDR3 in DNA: TGCGCCAGCAGCTTGGAGGGGCCTCAGCCCCAGCATTTT.

CDR3 region: CAISESNREIYGYTF. The CDR3 DNA reads as TGTGCCATCAGTGAGTCAAACAGGGAAATCTATGGCTACACCTTC. J is TRBJ1-2 and V is TRBV10-3; possible D gene TRBD1, 6 bases. This CDR3 contains 15 residues. V gave up 0 bases and J gave up 4 bases, with 12 bases separating them. Germline CDR1 and CDR2: ENHRY and SYGVKD.

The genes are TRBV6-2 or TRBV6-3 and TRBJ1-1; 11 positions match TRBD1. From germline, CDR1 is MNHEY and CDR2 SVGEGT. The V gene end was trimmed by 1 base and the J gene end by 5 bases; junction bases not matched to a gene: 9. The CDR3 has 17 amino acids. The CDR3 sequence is CASSYLLGQGVSTEAFF. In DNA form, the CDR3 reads TGTGCCAGCAGTTACTTATTGGGACAGGGGGTTTCTACTGAAGCTTTCTTT.

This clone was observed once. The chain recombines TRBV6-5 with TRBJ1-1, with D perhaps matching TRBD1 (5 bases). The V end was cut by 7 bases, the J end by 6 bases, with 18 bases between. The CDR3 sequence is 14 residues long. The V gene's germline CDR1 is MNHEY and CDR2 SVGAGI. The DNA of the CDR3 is TGTGCCAGCATCTCACCGGGGCTCAGGGCTGAAGCTTTCTTT. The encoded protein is CASISPGLRAEAFF.

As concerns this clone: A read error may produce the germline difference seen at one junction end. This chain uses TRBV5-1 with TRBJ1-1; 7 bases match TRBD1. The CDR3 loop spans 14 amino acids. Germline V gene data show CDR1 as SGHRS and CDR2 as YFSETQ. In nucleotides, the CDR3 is TGCGCCAGCAGCTTCTCAGGGGGGAACGCTGAAGCTTTCTTT. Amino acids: CASSFSGGNAEAFF.

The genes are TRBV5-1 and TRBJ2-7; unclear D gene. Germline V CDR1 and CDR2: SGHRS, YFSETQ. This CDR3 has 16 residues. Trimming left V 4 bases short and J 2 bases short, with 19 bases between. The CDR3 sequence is CASSPGGFEAAYEQYF. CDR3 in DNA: TGCGCCAGCAGCCCTGGCGGTTTTGAGGCCGCCTACGAGCAGTACTTC.

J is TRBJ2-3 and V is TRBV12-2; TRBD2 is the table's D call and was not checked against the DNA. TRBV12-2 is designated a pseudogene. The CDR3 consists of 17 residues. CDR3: CASRHDETSGITDTQYF. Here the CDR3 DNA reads TGTGCAAGTCGCCATGATGAGACTAGCGGGATCACAGATACGCAGTATTTT.

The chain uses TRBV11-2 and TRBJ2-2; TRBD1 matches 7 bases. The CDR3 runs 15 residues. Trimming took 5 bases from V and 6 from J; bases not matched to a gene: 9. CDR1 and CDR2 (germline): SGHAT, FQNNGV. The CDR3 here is CASSPRQGSAGELFF. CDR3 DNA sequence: TGTGCCAGCAGCCCCCGACAGGGCAGCGCCGGGGAGCTGTTTTTT.

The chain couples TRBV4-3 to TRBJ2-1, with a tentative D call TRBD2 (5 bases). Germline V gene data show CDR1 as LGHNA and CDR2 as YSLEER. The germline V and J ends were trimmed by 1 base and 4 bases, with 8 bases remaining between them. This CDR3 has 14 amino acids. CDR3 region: CASSQAGGYNEQFF. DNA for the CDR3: TGCGCCAGCAGCCAAGCAGGAGGATACAATGAGCAGTTCTTC.

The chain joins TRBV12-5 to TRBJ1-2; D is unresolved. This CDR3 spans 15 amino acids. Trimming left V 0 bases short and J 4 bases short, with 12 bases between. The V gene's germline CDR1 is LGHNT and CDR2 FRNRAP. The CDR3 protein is CASGLVLRTAYGYTF. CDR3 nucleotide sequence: TGTGCTAGTGGTTTGGTACTCAGAACTGCCTATGGCTACACCTTC.

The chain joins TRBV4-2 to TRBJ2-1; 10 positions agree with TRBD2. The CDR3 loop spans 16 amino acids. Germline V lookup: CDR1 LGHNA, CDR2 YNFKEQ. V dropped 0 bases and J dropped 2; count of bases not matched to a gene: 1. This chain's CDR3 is CASSQDGTSAYNEQFF. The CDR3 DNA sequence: TGTGCCAGCAGCCAAGATGGGACTAGCGCCTACAATGAGCAGTTCTTC.

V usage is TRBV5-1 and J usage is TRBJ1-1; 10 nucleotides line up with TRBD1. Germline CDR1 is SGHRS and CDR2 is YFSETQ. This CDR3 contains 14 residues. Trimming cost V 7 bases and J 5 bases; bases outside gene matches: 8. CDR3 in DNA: TGCGCCAGCTCCAGACAGGGGGCAAGTACTGAAGCTTTCTTT. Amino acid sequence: CASSRQGASTEAFF.

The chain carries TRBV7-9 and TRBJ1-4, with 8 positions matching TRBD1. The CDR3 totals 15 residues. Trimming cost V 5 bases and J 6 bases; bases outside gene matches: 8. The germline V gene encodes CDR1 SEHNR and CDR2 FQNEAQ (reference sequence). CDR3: CASSRTTGVDEKLFF. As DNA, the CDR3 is TGTGCCAGCAGCCGTACGACAGGGGTTGATGAAAAACTGTTTTTT. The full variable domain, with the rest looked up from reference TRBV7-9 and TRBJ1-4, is DTGVSQNPRHKITKRGQNVTFRCDPISEHNRLYWYRQTLGQGPEFLTYFQNEAQLEKSRLLSDRFSAERPKGSFSTLEIQRTEQGDSAMYLCASSRTTGVDEKLFFGSGTQLSVL.

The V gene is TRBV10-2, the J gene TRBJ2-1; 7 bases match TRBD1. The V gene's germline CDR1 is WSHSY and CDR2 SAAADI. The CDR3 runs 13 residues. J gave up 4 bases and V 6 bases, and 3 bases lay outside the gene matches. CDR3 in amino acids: CASRLGQYNEQFF. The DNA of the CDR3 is TGCGCCAGCAGATTGGGACAGTACAATGAGCAGTTCTTC.

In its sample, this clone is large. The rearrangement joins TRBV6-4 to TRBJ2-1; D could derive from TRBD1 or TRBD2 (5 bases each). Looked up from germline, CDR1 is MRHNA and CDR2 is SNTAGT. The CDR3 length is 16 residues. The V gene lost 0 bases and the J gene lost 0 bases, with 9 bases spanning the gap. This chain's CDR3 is CASSDSGESSYNEQFF. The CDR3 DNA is TGTGCCAGCAGTGACTCAGGGGAGAGCTCCTACAATGAGCAGTTCTTC.